Listed below are T cell receptor beta chains from one sample, sequenced in a study of OX40 agonist ivuxolimab in advanced cancers. TCRdb keeps only in-frame clones here, not all; method: immunoSEQ multiplex PCR. Of about 40,000 clones detected, approximately 90% appear once; the ten largest clones hold approximately 12%. The source was CD4+ or CD8+ T cells sorted from blood, collected in a trial of the OX40 agonist ivuxolimab. The receptors here all came from an adult with an advanced solid tumor such as melanoma, head and neck, liver or kidney cancer. Both conserved end residues are part of each CDR3. D genes are given only for firm matches. The listing skips clone size in some rows; elsewhere it reads once, few, many or a size class.

j_call d_call v_call clone_size cdr3_nt cdr3_aa
TRBJ2-1 NA TRBV5-1 NA TGCGCCAGCAGCTTGTCAGAATACAATGAGCAGTTCTTC CASSLSEYNEQFF
TRBJ2-7 TRBD1 TRBV14 NA TGTGCCAGCAGCTTAACCGGGACAGGGACCGAGCAGTACTTC CASSLTGTGTEQYF
TRBJ2-5 NA TRBV7-9 NA TGTGCCAGCAGCGGCGGCGGAGAATTGGAGACCCAGTACTTC CASSGGGELETQYF
TRBJ2-7 NA TRBV28 NA TGTGCCAGCAGTTTGGGTATGGTAAACTACGAGCAGTACTTC CASSLGMVNYEQYF
TRBJ1-3 NA TRBV6-5 NA TGTGCCAGCAGTTACTCGATGAGCTCCTCTGGAAACACCATATATTTT CASSYSMSSSGNTIYF
TRBJ2-1 NA TRBV11-2 NA TGTGCCAGCAGCTCCTGGAGGGACGATAACAATGAGCAGTTCTTC CASSSWRDDNNEQFF
TRBJ1-1 NA TRBV5-4 NA TGTGCCAGCAGCTTGGGACACCTGAACACTGAAGCTTTCTTT CASSLGHLNTEAFF
TRBJ2-1 NA TRBV4-1 NA TGCGCCAGCAGCCTGATTGCGGGAAACTCCTACAATGAGCAGTTCTTC CASSLIAGNSYNEQFF
TRBJ1-1 NA TRBV7-9 NA TGTGCCAGCAGCCCCCCGGGAACCGCTGAAGCTTTCTTT CASSPPGTAEAFF
TRBJ1-4 TRBD1 TRBV5-1 NA TGCGCCAGCAGCTTGGAAATTCCGGGACAGGCCAATGAAAAACTGTTTTTT CASSLEIPGQANEKLFF
TRBJ2-1 NA TRBV27 NA TGTGCCAGCAGTGTGAAGGAGTATCCCTACAATGAGCAGTTCTTC CASSVKEYPYNEQFF
TRBJ2-7 NA TRBV2 NA TGTGCCAGCAGTCTGGTGACAATCTTGGACGAGCAGTACTTC CASSLVTILDEQYF
TRBJ2-3 NA TRBV5-1 medium-sized TGCGCCAGCAGCTTGGAGGTCGCCACAGATACGCAGTATTTT CASSLEVATDTQYF
TRBJ2-1 TRBD2 TRBV27 NA TGTGCCAGCAGTCCTCTAGCGGGAGGTTTCGATGAGCAGTTCTTC CASSPLAGGFDEQFF